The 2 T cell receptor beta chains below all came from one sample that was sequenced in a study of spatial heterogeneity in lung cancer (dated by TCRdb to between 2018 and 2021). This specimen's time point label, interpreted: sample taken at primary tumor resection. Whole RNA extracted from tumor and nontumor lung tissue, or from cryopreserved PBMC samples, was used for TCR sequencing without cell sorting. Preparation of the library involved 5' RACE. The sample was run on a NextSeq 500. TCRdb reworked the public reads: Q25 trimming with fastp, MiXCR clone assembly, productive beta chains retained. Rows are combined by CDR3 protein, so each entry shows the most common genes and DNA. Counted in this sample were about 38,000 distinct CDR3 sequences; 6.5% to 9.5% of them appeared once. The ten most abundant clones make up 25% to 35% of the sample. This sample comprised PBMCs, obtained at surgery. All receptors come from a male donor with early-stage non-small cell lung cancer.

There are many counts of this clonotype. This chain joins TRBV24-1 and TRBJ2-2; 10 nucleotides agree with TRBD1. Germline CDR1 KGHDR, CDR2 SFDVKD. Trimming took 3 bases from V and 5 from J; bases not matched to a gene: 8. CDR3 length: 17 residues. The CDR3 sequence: CATSDPGQGWATGELFF. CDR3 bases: TGTGCCACCAGTGATCCGGGACAGGGGTGGGCTACCGGGGAGCTGTTTTTT.

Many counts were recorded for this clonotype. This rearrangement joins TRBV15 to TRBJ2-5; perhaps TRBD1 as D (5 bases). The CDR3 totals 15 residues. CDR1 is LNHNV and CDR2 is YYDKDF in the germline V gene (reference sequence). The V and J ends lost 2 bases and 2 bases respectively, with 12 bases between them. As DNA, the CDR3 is TGTGCCACCAGCAGATTTGGGGCCGAGCAAGAGACCCAGTACTTC. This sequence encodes CATSRFGAEQETQYF.